This T cell receptor beta chain was sequenced for a study of blood T cell repertoires in COVID-19. Study in general: Whether acute or convalescent, the COVID-19 samples came from the United States, Italy and Spain. From T cells, B-cell-depleted T cells, or PBMCs came the material, which was cDNA or gDNA.

This CDR3 spans 13 amino acids. Authors' methods: For nucleated cells, counts were estimated from reference gene primer amplification. Repertoires were generated with immunoSEQ multiplex PCR, while TCRdb's copy carries only in-frame clones and drops some. Clone size and the V and J calls come from that table; the DNA yielded D and trimming. This table holds 64,000 or so clones, approximately 90% found once. Sequencing used peripheral blood. The V call is TRBV21-1, the J call TRBJ2-7; the table's TRBD1 call for D was not verified on the DNA. TRBV21-1 is assigned pseudogene status. The source of this sequence is a human donor in a cohort sampled during active COVID-19. The CDR3 protein is CASRDQGLYEQYF. DNA of the CDR3: TGTGCCAGCAGGGACCAGGGTCTCTACGAGCAGTACTTC.